One TCR beta chain is described in this entry. This entry comes from a study of blood T cell repertoires in COVID-19. Germline CDR1 reads KGHSH; CDR2 reads LQKENI. This CDR3 contains 15 residues. Trimming took off 4 bases at V and 4 bases at J, with 14 bases between the two ends. The repertoire was sequenced with immunoSEQ multiplex PCR; TCRdb's copy has only in-frame clones and lacks some. The table includes roughly 250,000 clones, around 85% detected once. Sequencing was performed on peripheral blood. The sequence came from a woman older than 75 with acute or convalescent COVID-19. The chain links TRBV18 to TRBJ2-1, with D perhaps matching TRBD2 (5 bases). In DNA, the CDR3 is TGTGCCAGCTCACTGGGAGCTGGACCTTACAATGAGCAGTTCTTC. Its protein is CASSLGAGPYNEQFF.